This TCR beta chain was sequenced during a study of blood T cell repertoires in COVID-19. About the study: Spain, Italy and the United States supplied samples that represented acute and convalescent COVID-19. Sources were T cells, B-cell-depleted T cells, or PBMCs; the material itself was cDNA or gDNA.

The data were produced by immunoSEQ multiplex PCR, yet TCRdb's version contains in-frame clones alone and is incomplete. The sample yields more than 55,000 clones, 75% to 90% seen once. This CDR3 is built from 12 residues. V was cut by 6 bases and J by 6 bases, with 12 bases left in between. Germline V gene lookup returns CDR1 MNHEY and CDR2 SVGAGI. This receptor was identified in a woman in her sixties or seventies with COVID-19, enrolled during active disease. The chain recombines TRBV6-5 with TRBJ2-7, with D possibly TRBD1 on 5 matching bases. The sequencing input was peripheral blood. The CDR3 is CASRRAGSEQYF. Here the CDR3 DNA reads TGTGCCAGCAGAAGGGCAGGGTCCGAGCAGTACTTC.